Listed here are 15 T cell receptor beta chains from one sample, sequenced in a study of PD-1 blockade in mismatch repair-deficient tumors. TCRdb's copy holds only in-frame clones and misses some; the assay was immunoSEQ multiplex PCR. Of 120,000 or so clones listed, about 85% are singletons. Sequenced here: peripheral blood, sampled 44 weeks after starting pembrolizumab. Receptor source: an adult with mismatch repair-deficient cancer.

The V and J genes are TRBV5-1 and TRBJ2-5; tentatively, D is TRBD1 or TRBD2 (6 bases each). V was trimmed by 3 bases and J by 1 base, leaving 10 bases between them. The CDR3 totals 14 residues. The V gene's germline CDR1 is SGHRS and CDR2 YFSETQ. CDR3 nucleotides: TGCGCCAGCAGCTGGGAGGACAGCCAAGAGACCCAGTACTTC. Translating it yields CASSWEDSQETQYF. The complete variable domain, with remaining parts taken from reference TRBV5-1 and TRBJ2-5, reads KAGVTQTPRYLIKTRGQQVTLSCSPISGHRSVSWYQQTPGQGLQFLFEYFSETQRNKGNFPGRFSGRQFSNSRSEMNVSTLELGDSALYLCASSWEDSQETQYFGPGTRLLVL.

The CDR3 sequence: CASSPGVITYNEQFF. The DNA for the CDR3 is TGTGCCAGCAGCCCTGGGGTAATCACCTACAATGAGCAGTTCTTC. V usage is TRBV7-8 and J usage is TRBJ2-1; D not resolved. This CDR3 comprises 15 residues. The ends were cut back, 5 bases at V and 2 bases at J, with 13 bases in the middle. Germline CDR1 and CDR2: SGHVS and FQNEAQ.

The gene calls are TRBV27 and TRBJ2-7, with TRBD1 matching over 8 bases. This CDR3 has 14 amino acids. Germline V gene data show CDR1 as MNHEY and CDR2 as SMNVEV (reference sequence). V shed 5 bases, J shed 4 bases, and the junction held 7 bases outside the gene matches. The CDR3 is CASSVTGARYEQYF. The DNA for the CDR3 is TGTGCCAGCAGTGTGACAGGGGCCCGATACGAGCAGTACTTC.

The rearrangement joins TRBV5-6 to TRBJ1-1; D gene ambiguous. CDR1 is SGHDT and CDR2 is YYEEEE in the germline V gene. V dropped 3 bases and J dropped 0 bases, with 12 bases sitting between them. The CDR3 runs 15 residues. The CDR3 nucleotides are TGTGCCAGCAGCTGGGTGGTGTCCATGAACACTGAAGCTTTCTTT. It specifies CASSWVVSMNTEAFF.

The chain has TRBV19 and TRBJ2-7; D may be TRBD1 or TRBD2 (5 bases each). The CDR3 runs 14 residues. Germline V gives CDR1 LNHDA, CDR2 SQIVND (reference sequence). V lost 3 bases, J lost 1 base, and 10 bases lay in between. The CDR3 DNA follows: TGTGCCAGTAGTATGGGAGCAGGGTCCTACGAGCAGTACTTC. Protein product: CASSMGAGSYEQYF.

The V gene is TRBV7-8, the J gene TRBJ1-5; no firm D call. CDR3 length: 12 residues. CDR1 SGHVS and CDR2 FQNEAQ come from the germline V gene. Trimming stripped 4 bases from V and 4 bases from J, with 5 bases between. Written as DNA, the CDR3 is TGTGCCAGCAGCTCTCCTAATCAGCCCCAGCATTTT. It specifies CASSSPNQPQHF. The whole variable domain, filled in from reference TRBV7-8 and TRBJ1-5, reads GAGVSQSPRYKVAKRGQDVALRCDPISGHVSLFWYQQALGQGPEFLTYFQNEAQLDKSGLPSDRFFAERPEGSVSTLKIQRTQQEDSAVYLCASSSPNQPQHFGDGTRLSIL.

V usage is TRBV18 and J usage is TRBJ2-6; the D is unclear. CDR3 length: 16 residues. Trimming stripped 3 bases from V and 4 bases from J, with 13 bases between. Germline CDR1 and CDR2: KGHSH and LQKENI. In DNA, the CDR3 is TGTGCCAGCTCACCTACGGACCTGGCGGGGGCCAACGTCCTGACTTTC. The encoded protein is CASSPTDLAGANVLTF.

The CDR3 DNA sequence: TGCAGCGTTGCCGTAAATTCAGAGGGTTGGGAGACCCAGTACTTC. It yields the protein CSVAVNSEGWETQYF. This chain links TRBV29-1 with TRBJ2-5; D possibly corresponds to TRBD2 (5 bases). The V gene's germline CDR1 is SQVTM and CDR2 ANQGSEA. Trimming removed 4 bases at V and 5 bases at J, with 20 bases between. This CDR3 is 15 amino acids long. The variable domain in full, completed from reference TRBV29-1 and TRBJ2-5, reads SAVISQKPSRDICQRGTSLTIQCQVDSQVTMMFWYRQQPGQSLTLIATANQGSEATYESGFVIDKFPISRPNLTFSTLTVSNMSPEDSSIYLCSVAVNSEGWETQYFGPGTRLLVL.

The V and J genes are TRBV5-6 and TRBJ2-7; D is perhaps TRBD2 (6 bases). The CDR3 extends over 14 amino acids. The V gene's germline CDR1 is SGHDT and CDR2 YYEEEE. Trimming cost V 2 bases and J 5 bases, with 14 bases left between them. The DNA for the CDR3 is TGTGCCAGCAGCTTCCCCGGGACGGGGGACGAGCAGTACTTC. Protein sequence: CASSFPGTGDEQYF.

The genes are TRBV6-1 and TRBJ1-2; the match to TRBD1 covers 8 bases. The CDR3 extends over 14 amino acids. Trimming removed 6 bases from V and 6 bases from J; junction bases left unmatched: 9. Per the germline V gene, CDR1 is MNHNS and CDR2 is SASEGT. The CDR3 bases are TGTGCCAGCAGCTCCGTACAGGGGGTCCATGGCTACACCTTC. Its protein is CASSSVQGVHGYTF.

In this sample, this clone turned up a few times. V gene TRBV7-2 combines with J gene TRBJ1-5; D uncertain. V gave up 1 base and J gave up 2 bases, with 9 bases separating them. The CDR3 length is 15 residues. The germline gives CDR1 SGHTA, CDR2 FQGNSA. CDR3: CASSLEGWGNQPQHF. In DNA, the CDR3 is TGTGCCAGCAGCTTAGAGGGATGGGGCAATCAGCCCCAGCATTTT.

V gene TRBV19 combines with J gene TRBJ2-7, with a tentative D call TRBD2 (6 bases). CDR3 length: 14 amino acids. CDR1 LNHDA and CDR2 SQIVND come from the germline V gene (reference sequence). V lost 3 bases, J lost 2 bases, and 11 bases lay in between. DNA for the CDR3: TGTGCCAGTAGTATCGGAGGGTCCCCCTACGAGCAGTACTTC. As protein: CASSIGGSPYEQYF.

This chain links TRBV7-9 with TRBJ2-3, with 9 bases fitting TRBD2. Germline CDR1 is SEHNR and CDR2 is FQNEAQ (reference sequence). V lost 1 base and J lost 6; bases outside the gene matches: 5. The CDR3 spans 15 residues. CDR3 sequence (DNA): TGTGCCAGCAGCTTAGTTAAGCTAGCGGGGGATACGCAGTATTTT. Protein product: CASSLVKLAGDTQYF.

This rearrangement joins TRBV29-1 to TRBJ2-7; D is perhaps TRBD2 (7 bases). Germline V gene data show CDR1 as SQVTM and CDR2 as ANQGSEA. The CDR3 contains 12 residues. Trimming took off 5 bases at V and 5 bases at J, with 13 bases between the two ends. CDR3 coding DNA: TGCAGCGTTCGGGGGGCGAGAAACGAGCAGTACTTC. The encoded protein is CSVRGARNEQYF.

This rearrangement joins TRBV2 to TRBJ2-7; TRBD2 might be the D (5 bases). The germline V and J ends were trimmed by 3 bases and 5 bases, with 14 bases remaining between them. This CDR3 is 14 amino acids long. The germline V gene encodes CDR1 SNHLY and CDR2 FYNNEI. In nucleotides, the CDR3 is TGTGCCAGCAGTGACAACCCTAGCCTCCACGAGCAGTACTTC. Encoded protein: CASSDNPSLHEQYF.